This T cell receptor (beta chain) was identified in a study of blood T cell repertoires in COVID-19. Repertoires were generated with immunoSEQ multiplex PCR, while TCRdb's copy carries only in-frame clones and drops some. Here the sample spans about 140,000 clones, 84% being singletons. The CDR3 covers 16 residues. Germline CDR1 and CDR2: LNHDA and SQIVND (reference sequence). V lost 1 base, J lost 5 bases, and 5 bases stayed unmatched. This receptor was taken from a human donor in a cohort sampled during active COVID-19. V gene TRBV19 combines with J gene TRBJ2-2; TRBD1 aligns across 9 bases. Material for sequencing was peripheral blood. The CDR3 nucleotides are TGTGCCAGTAGTATAGTGGGACAGGGATATACCGGGGAGCTGTTTTTT. Encoded protein: CASSIVGQGYTGELFF.